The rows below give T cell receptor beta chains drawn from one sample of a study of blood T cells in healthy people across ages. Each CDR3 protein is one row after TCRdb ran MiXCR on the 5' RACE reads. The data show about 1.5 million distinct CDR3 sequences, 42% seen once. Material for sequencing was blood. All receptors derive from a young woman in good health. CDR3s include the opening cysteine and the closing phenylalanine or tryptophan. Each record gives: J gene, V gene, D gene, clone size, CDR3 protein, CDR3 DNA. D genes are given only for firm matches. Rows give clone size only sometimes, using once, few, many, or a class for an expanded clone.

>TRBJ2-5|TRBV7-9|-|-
CASSLVSGLEQYF
TGTGCCAGCAGCTTAGTTTCAGGGCTGGAGCAGTACTTC
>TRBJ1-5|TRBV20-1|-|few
CSARKRGWYSNQPQHF
TGCAGTGCTAGAAAAAGGGGGTGGTACAGCAATCAGCCCCAGCATTTT
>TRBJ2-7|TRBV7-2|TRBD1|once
CTSSADRANEQYF
TGTACCAGCAGCGCCGACAGGGCAAATGAGCAGTACTTC
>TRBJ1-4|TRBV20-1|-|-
CSARRRVGDEKLFF
TGCAGTGCTAGAAGGAGGGTAGGAGATGAAAAACTGTTTTTT
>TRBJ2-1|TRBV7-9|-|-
CARSMIADNEQFF
TGTGCCAGAAGCATGATAGCGGACAATGAGCAGTTCTTC
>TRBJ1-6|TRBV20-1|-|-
CSASSSPLHF
TGCAGTGCTAGTTCCTCACCCCTCCACTTT
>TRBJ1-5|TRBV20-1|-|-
CSAQRPQGNQPQHF
TGCAGTGCTCAGCGGCCCCAGGGCAATCAGCCCCAGCATTTT
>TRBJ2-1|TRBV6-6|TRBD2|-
CASRLTSGSSEQFF
TGTGCCAGCAGGCTGACTAGCGGGAGTAGTGAGCAGTTCTTC
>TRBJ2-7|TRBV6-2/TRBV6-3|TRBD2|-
CASSYSSGGLYEQYF
TGTGCCAGCAGTTACTCTAGCGGGGGGTTGTATGAGCAGTACTTC
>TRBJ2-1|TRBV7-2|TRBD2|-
CASSMRRGEEQFF
TGTGCCAGCAGCATGAGGCGGGGGGAAGAGCAGTTCTTC
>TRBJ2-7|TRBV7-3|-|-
CASSLTGDTSYEQYF
TGTGCCAGCAGCCTAACGGGGGATACCTCCTACGAGCAGTACTTC
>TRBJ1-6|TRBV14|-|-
CASSQLNSPLHF
TGTGCCAGCAGCCAATTGAATTCACCCCTCCACTTT
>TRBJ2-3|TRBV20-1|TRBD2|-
CSAGRSGGLFYTDTQYF
TGCAGTGCCGGACGGAGCGGGGGGCTTTTTTACACAGATACGCAGTATTTT
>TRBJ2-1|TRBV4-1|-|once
CASSQALANSYNEQFF
TGCGCCAGCAGCCAAGCCCTAGCCAATTCCTACAATGAGCAGTTCTTC
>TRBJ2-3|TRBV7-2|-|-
CASSLWGATDTQYF
TGTGCCAGCAGCTTGTGGGGGGCTACAGATACGCAGTATTTT
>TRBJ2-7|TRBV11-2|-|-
CASSFTVLSYEQYF
TGTGCCAGCAGCTTCACAGTCCTCTCCTACGAGCAGTACTTC
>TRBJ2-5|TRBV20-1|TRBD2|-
CSATPGLEGETQYF
TGCAGTGCAACCCCCGGACTAGAAGGCGAGACCCAGTACTTC
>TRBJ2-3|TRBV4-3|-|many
CASSQDRRSDTQYF
TGCGCCAGCAGCCAAGATAGACGGTCAGATACGCAGTATTTT
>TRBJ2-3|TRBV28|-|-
CASSLGTVSTQYF
TGTGCCAGCAGTTTGGGGACTGTGAGTACGCAGTATTTT
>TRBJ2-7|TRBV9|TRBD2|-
CASSVGRGGTSYNEQYF
TGTGCCAGCAGCGTAGGTCGGGGGGGGACCTCCTACAATGAGCAGTACTTC
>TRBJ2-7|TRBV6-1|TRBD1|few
CASSVLRGPNYGQYF
TGTGCCAGCAGTGTTTTGAGGGGGCCGAACTACGGGCAGTACTTC
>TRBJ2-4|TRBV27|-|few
CASSFDRAKNIQYF
TGTGCCAGCAGTTTCGACCGTGCCAAAAACATTCAGTACTTC
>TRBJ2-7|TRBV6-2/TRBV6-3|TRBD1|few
CASRTGMTYEQYF
TGTGCCAGCCGGACAGGGATGACCTACGAGCAGTACTTC
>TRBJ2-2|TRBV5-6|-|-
CASSPPATYNTGELFF
TGTGCCAGCAGCCCCCCCGCCACCTACAACACCGGGGAGCTGTTTTTT
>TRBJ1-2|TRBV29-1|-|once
CSVEEGRLLGGYTF
TGCAGCGTTGAAGAGGGTCGCCTCTTAGGCGGCTACACCTTC
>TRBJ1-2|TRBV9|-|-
CASRSKDSYGYTF
TGTGCCAGCAGGTCCAAAGACTCCTATGGCTACACCTTC
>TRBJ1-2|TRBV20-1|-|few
CSTSLQGHYTF
TGCAGTACTAGTCTTCAGGGACACTACACCTTC
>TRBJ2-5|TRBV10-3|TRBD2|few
CAISRAGVGETQYF
TGTGCCATCAGCCGAGCGGGAGTAGGGGAGACCCAGTACTTC
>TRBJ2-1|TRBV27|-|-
CASSHRVLDEQFF
TGTGCCAGCAGCCATCGAGTACTAGATGAGCAGTTCTTC
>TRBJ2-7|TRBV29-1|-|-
CSGSPGVGYEQYF
TGCAGCGGATCCCCCGGGGTAGGCTACGAGCAGTACTTC
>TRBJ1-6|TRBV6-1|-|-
CASSGTLSSYNSPLHF
TGTGCCAGCAGTGGGACATTAAGCTCCTATAATTCACCCCTCCACTTT
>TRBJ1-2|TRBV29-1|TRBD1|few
CSVVIRTGANYGYTF
TGCAGCGTTGTTATCAGGACAGGGGCTAACTATGGCTACACCTTC
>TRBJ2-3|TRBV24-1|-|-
CATSDLGIGGTQYF
TGTGCCACCAGTGATTTGGGGATAGGGGGTACGCAGTATTTT
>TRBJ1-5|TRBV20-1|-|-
CSAREPNRISNQSQHF
TGCAGTGCTAGAGAACCTAACAGGATTAGCAATCAGTCCCAGCATTTT
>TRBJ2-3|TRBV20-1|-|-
CSARDGRTESTDTQYF
TGCAGTGCTAGAGATGGGAGGACGGAAAGCACAGATACGCAGTATTTT
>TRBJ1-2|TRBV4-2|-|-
CASSQDQSGTSGYTF
TGTGCCAGCAGCCAAGATCAATCAGGGACGTCTGGCTACACCTTC
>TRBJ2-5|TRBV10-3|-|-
CAIGELETHYF
TGTGCCATCGGTGAATTGGAGACCCATTACTTC
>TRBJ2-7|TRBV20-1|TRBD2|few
CSARVASGWNPYEQYF
TGCAGTGCTAGAGTGGCTAGCGGGTGGAACCCCTACGAGCAGTACTTC
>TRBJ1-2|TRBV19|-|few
CASSNGQPGYTF
TGTGCCAGTAGTAACGGACAGCCTGGCTACACCTTC
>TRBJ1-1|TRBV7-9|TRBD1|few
CASSSLISGTGLEAFF
TGTGCCAGCAGCTCATTAATCTCCGGGACAGGTCTTGAAGCTTTCTTT
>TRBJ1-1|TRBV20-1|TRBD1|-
CSAAGQANQAFF
TGCAGTGCTGCGGGACAGGCAAACCAAGCTTTCTTT
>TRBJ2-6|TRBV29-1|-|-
CSVSQDSGANVLTF
TGCAGCGTAAGTCAAGACTCTGGGGCCAACGTCCTGACTTTC
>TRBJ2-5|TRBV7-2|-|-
CASSFERGVEETQYF
TGTGCCAGCAGCTTTGAAAGGGGAGTGGAAGAGACCCAGTACTTC
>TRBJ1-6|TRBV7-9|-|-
CASSHDTYNSPLHF
TGTGCCAGCAGCCATGACACGTATAATTCACCCCTCCACTTT
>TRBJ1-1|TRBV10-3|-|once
CAISAGEMNTEAFF
TGTGCCATCAGCGCAGGGGAAATGAACACTGAAGCTTTCTTT
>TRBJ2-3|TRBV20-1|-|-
CSARVEGPDTQYF
TGCAGTGCTAGAGTTGAGGGTCCAGATACGCAGTATTTT
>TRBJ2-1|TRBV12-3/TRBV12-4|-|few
CASSTNRRGLTLSSYNEQFF
TGTGCCAGCAGTACTAACCGGCGAGGGTTAACCCTCTCGTCCTACAATGAGCAGTTCTTC
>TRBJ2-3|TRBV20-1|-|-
CSARPRGLWDTQYF
TGCAGTGCTAGACCGCGGGGGCTTTGGGATACGCAGTATTTT
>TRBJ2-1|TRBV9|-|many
CASSVDHRRNEQFF
TGTGCCAGCAGCGTAGATCACAGGCGAAATGAGCAGTTCTTC
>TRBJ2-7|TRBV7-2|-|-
CASSLEAWYFYEQYF
TGTGCCAGCAGCTTAGAGGCTTGGTACTTCTACGAGCAGTACTTC
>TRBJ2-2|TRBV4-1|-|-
CASSQAVFTGELFF
TGCGCCAGCAGCCAGGCGGTATTCACCGGGGAGCTGTTTTTT
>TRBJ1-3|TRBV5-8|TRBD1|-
CASSLGTGSGNTIYF
TGTGCCAGCAGCTTGGGGACAGGCTCTGGAAACACCATATATTTT
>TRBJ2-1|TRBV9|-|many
CASSVSGDSYNEQFF
TGTGCCAGCAGCGTATCTGGGGATTCCTACAATGAGCAGTTCTTC
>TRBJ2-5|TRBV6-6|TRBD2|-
CASSTSGAGYNEQYF
TGTGCCAGCAGTACCAGCGGGGCTGGTTACAATGAGCAGTACTTC
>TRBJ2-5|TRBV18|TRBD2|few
CASSPPSGTSGQETQYF
TGTGCCAGCTCACCGCCGTCCGGGACTAGCGGTCAAGAGACCCAGTACTTC
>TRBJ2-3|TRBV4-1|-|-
CASSPWAGKVTDTQYF
TGCGCCAGCAGCCCATGGGCAGGGAAAGTTACAGATACGCAGTATTTT
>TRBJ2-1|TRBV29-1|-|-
CSVPSWWDSQETQFF
TGCAGCGTACCCTCTTGGTGGGACTCCCAAGAGACCCAGTTCTTC
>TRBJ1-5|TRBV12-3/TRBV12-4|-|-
CASRGISNNQPQHF
TGTGCCAGCAGAGGGATTTCCAACAATCAGCCCCAGCATTTT
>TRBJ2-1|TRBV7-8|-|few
CASSLALRGDDNEQFF
TGTGCCAGCAGCTTAGCGCTTCGCGGGGATGACAATGAGCAGTTCTTC
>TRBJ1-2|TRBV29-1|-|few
CSVRGLTVLGYTF
TGCAGCGTTCGGGGACTGACCGTGCTTGGCTACACCTTC